The T cell receptor beta chain under discussion was sequenced for a study of beta chain features in type 1 diabetes. CD4+ naive, central memory, regulatory and stem cell-like memory subsets were isolated by sorting on CD45RO/CCR7/CD25/CD127/CD95/CD27. V was pared by 1 base and J by 3 bases, with 12 bases of the junction left unmatched. The CDR3 is 17 amino acids. Germline-derived CDR1 and CDR2 are LGHNA and YNFKEQ. Investigators reverse transcribed all isolated RNA, so they sequenced expressed TCRB transcripts. TCRdb's copy holds only in-frame clones and misses some; the assay was immunoSEQ multiplex PCR. The sample yields 350,000 to 450,000 clones, over 13% seen once.

The clonotype originates from a woman aged 18-35 years in good health. The V and J genes are TRBV4-2 and TRBJ2-7; 7 nucleotides agree with TRBD2. The sample consisted of naive CD4+ T cells from blood. The CDR3 bases are TGTGCCAGCAGCCAAGCAACCTCTAGCGGAACCAGCTACGAGCAGTACTTC. It codes for CASSQATSSGTSYEQYF.